Listed here are 10 T cell receptor beta chains from one sample, sequenced in a study of T cells after yellow fever vaccination. One entry per CDR3 protein results from TCRdb running MiXCR on the 5' RACE reads. This table holds some 300,000 distinct CDR3 sequences, around 10% found once. This specimen consisted of CD4+ T cells sorted from PBMCs, obtained 5 days after the yellow fever booster vaccination. Receptors originate from a man between 18 and 29 years old who received the YFV17D yellow fever vaccine.

This sequence joins TRBV23-1 and TRBJ2-2; D remains unclear. TRBV23-1 has ORF status, its function being uncertain. This CDR3 is built from 15 residues. V lost 6 bases and J 4 bases, leaving 15 bases between the germline ends. CDR3 DNA sequence: TGCGCCAGCAGGACCAGACGGCCGGTCACCGGGGAGCTGTTTTTT. Amino acid sequence: CASRTRRPVTGELFF.

This clonotype was counted at least ten times. This rearrangement joins TRBV7-9 to TRBJ2-7, with a possible D match to TRBD1 (6 bases). Germline-derived CDR1 and CDR2 are SEHNR and FQNEAQ (reference sequence). The CDR3 runs to 14 residues. V dropped 5 bases and J dropped 2 bases, with 13 bases sitting between them. The CDR3 sequence is CASSPWTATYEQYF. CDR3 bases: TGTGCCAGCAGCCCGTGGACAGCTACCTACGAGCAGTACTTC. Complete variable domain (other parts from reference TRBV7-9 and TRBJ2-7): DTGVSQNPRHKITKRGQNVTFRCDPISEHNRLYWYRQTLGQGPEFLTYFQNEAQLEKSRLLSDRFSAERPKGSFSTLEIQRTEQGDSAMYLCASSPWTATYEQYFGPGTRLTVT.

This clonotype was found many times. This chain connects TRBV12-3 or TRBV12-4 to TRBJ1-4; TRBD1 matches at 7 bases. V trimming: 6 bases; J trimming: 0 bases; junction bases outside the gene matches: 13. CDR3 length equals 18 residues. The CDR3 region has the DNA TGTGCCAGCAGAAGGACACGGACAGGAGTAGCAACTAATGAAAAACTGTTTTTT. This gives the protein CASRRTRTGVATNEKLFF.

This clonotype was seen more than once but under ten times. The chain joins TRBV12-3 or TRBV12-4 to TRBJ2-7, with 7 bases that match TRBD1. With V trimmed by 6 bases and J by 3 bases, 14 bases remained unmatched. CDR3 length equals 16 residues. The CDR3 DNA is TGTGCCAGCAGCCCCGGACAGGAGAACCGAAACTACGAGCAGTACTTC. Amino acids: CASSPGQENRNYEQYF.

This clonotype came up many times. The CDR3 is CATNRGLNSPLHF. The CDR3 nucleotides read TGTGCCACCAACAGGGGGCTAAATTCACCCCTCCACTTT. The chain employs TRBV12-3 or TRBV12-4 and TRBJ1-6; 9 nucleotides align to TRBD1. The CDR3 is 13 residues long. The V segment lost 10 bases and the J segment 7 bases; nucleotides outside the gene matches: 5.

This clonotype occurred many times. This chain joins TRBV9 and TRBJ2-7, with 10 positions matching TRBD1. In germline, CDR1 is SGDLS, CDR2 YYNGEE. V gave up 3 bases and J gave up 11 bases; unmatched junction bases: 8. The CDR3 spans 13 residues. The CDR3 DNA reads as TGTGCCAGCAGCGGCCTAGTGGGACAGGGGAAGTACTTC. Its translation is CASSGLVGQGKYF.

This clonotype occurred a few times. This sequence joins TRBV2 and TRBJ2-2, with D perhaps matching TRBD1 (6 bases). The ends were cut back, 9 bases at V and 1 base at J, with 12 bases in the middle. Per germline, CDR1 SNHLY and CDR2 FYNNEI. The CDR3 contains 14 residues. The CDR3 bases are TGTGCCAGTTACCGGGACAAGAACACCGGGGAGCTGTTTTTT. Amino acid sequence: CASYRDKNTGELFF.

The chain carries TRBV24-1 and TRBJ2-1, with a weak D call TRBD1 (7 bases). Deletions cut 0 bases from V and 7 bases from J, with 12 bases between. This CDR3 region has 15 residues. The V gene's germline CDR1 is KGHDR and CDR2 SFDVKD. CDR3 in amino acids: CATSDLRAGGNEQFF. CDR3 bases: TGTGCCACCAGTGATTTGAGGGCAGGGGGGAATGAGCAGTTCTTC.

The table lists this clonotype with a few counts. The chain is built from TRBV4-2 and TRBJ2-1; the D is unclear. From germline, CDR1 is LGHNA and CDR2 YNFKEQ. This CDR3 has 14 amino acids. The V gene lost 4 bases and the J gene lost 7 bases, with 14 bases spanning the gap. In nucleotides, the CDR3 is TGTGCCAGCAGCCTCCCCGTTGGGGAAAATGAGCAGTTCTTC. Amino acids: CASSLPVGENEQFF.

This clonotype was observed a handful of times. The rearrangement uses TRBV28 and TRBJ2-7; possibly TRBD2 for D (6 bases). The germline CDR1 and CDR2 sequences are MDHEN and SYDVKM. The CDR3 is made up of 14 amino acids. The V end was cut by 1 base, the J end by 5 bases, with 12 bases between. CDR3 region: CASSLSWGDHEQYV. The CDR3, as DNA: TGTGCCAGCAGTTTATCTTGGGGGGACCACGAGCAGTACGTC.